These 24 T cell receptor beta chains were all obtained from the same sample, sequenced in a study of T cell changes during pregnancy in multiple sclerosis. TCRdb's copy holds only in-frame clones and misses some; the assay was immunoSEQ multiplex PCR. The sample includes 60,000 to 85,000 clones, more than 85% of them seen just once. The material was peripheral blood, obtained in the second trimester of pregnancy. These receptors all come from a female donor with multiple sclerosis, enrolled in a pregnancy study.

The chain recombines TRBV7-7 with TRBJ2-1; 9 nucleotides align to TRBD2. Trimming took 2 bases from V and 0 from J; bases not matched to a gene: 5. Germline lookup yields CDR1 SSHAT and CDR2 FNYEAQ (reference sequence). This CDR3 is 17 amino acids long. CDR3 in DNA: TGTGCCAGCAGCTTAAGCGGGAGGTCGTACTCCTACAATGAGCAGTTCTTC. It yields the protein CASSLSGRSYSYNEQFF. Using reference TRBV7-7 and TRBJ2-1 for the parts outside the CDR3, the full variable domain is GAGVSQSPRYKVTKRGQDVTLRCDPISSHATLYWYQQALGQGPEFLTYFNYEAQPDKSGLPSDRFSAERPEGSISTLTIQRTEQRDSAMYRCASSLSGRSYSYNEQFFGPGTRLTVL.

The sample holds one count of this clone. This chain uses TRBV7-2 with TRBJ2-3; 9 bases are a match to TRBD2. Germline V gene lookup returns CDR1 SGHTA and CDR2 FQGNSA. This CDR3 has 14 residues. With V trimmed by 5 bases and J by 4 bases, 4 bases remained unmatched. The CDR3 bases are TGTGCCAGCAGCACACGGACTAGCGCAGATACGCAGTATTTT. Its protein is CASSTRTSADTQYF.

The J gene is TRBJ1-2, the V gene TRBV7-6, with 7 bases identical to TRBD1. Germline V CDR1 and CDR2: SGHVS, FNYEAQ. The CDR3 loop spans 13 amino acids. Germline trimming cut 4 bases from V and 8 bases from J; bases unmatched to any gene: 7. The CDR3 region has the DNA TGTGCCAGCAGCTCGCTCGGGACAGAAGGCTACACCTTC. This translates into CASSSLGTEGYTF.

This clone was seen a few times. The chain is built from TRBV7-9 and TRBJ1-2; 8 bases are a match to TRBD1. J lost 7 bases, V lost 1 base, and 8 bases had no gene match. The CDR3 loop spans 15 amino acids. Germline values: CDR1 SEHNR, CDR2 FQNEAQ (reference sequence). CDR3 bases: TGTGCCAGCAGCTTAGAGAGACAGGGGAGCGGTGGCTACACCTTC. This translates into CASSLERQGSGGYTF.

The CDR3: CASRLLSYEQYF. CDR3 bases: TGTGCCAGCAGGTTACTGTCCTACGAGCAGTACTTC. The chain combines TRBV2 with TRBJ2-7, with D unresolved. V gave up 6 bases and J gave up 1 base, with 7 bases separating them. The CDR3 has 12 residues. Germline V gene lookup returns CDR1 SNHLY and CDR2 FYNNEI.

The rearrangement joins TRBV7-9 to TRBJ1-2; 7 positions match TRBD1. Germline V CDR1 and CDR2: SEHNR, FQNEAQ (reference sequence). This CDR3 is built from 18 residues. J gave up 7 bases and V 5 bases, and 22 bases lay outside the gene matches. The DNA for the CDR3 is TGTGCCAGCAGCCATTCAATACAGGGGAAGGCCGCTATCGGTGGCTACACCTTC. Amino acids: CASSHSIQGKAAIGGYTF.

This chain links TRBV5-6 with TRBJ1-2, with TRBD1 matching 7 bases. The CDR3 is 14 residues long. Germline V gene lookup returns CDR1 SGHDT and CDR2 YYEEEE. V shed 3 bases, J shed 4 bases, and the junction held 6 bases outside the gene matches. The DNA of the CDR3 is TGTGCCAGCAGCTATTTCGGGACAGCCTATGGCTACACCTTC. It encodes CASSYFGTAYGYTF.

This chain joins TRBV4-3 and TRBJ2-3; 9 bases map to TRBD2. The J segment lost 5 bases and the V segment lost 0 bases, leaving 15 bases of the junction unmatched. The CDR3 is 19 amino acids. CDR1 and CDR2 from the germline V gene are LGHNA and YSLEER. The CDR3 DNA sequence: TGCGCCAGCAGCCAAGATATACGCGGGGGGGCCGGATTTGAAGATACGCAGTATTTT. Protein product: CASSQDIRGGAGFEDTQYF.

This clone appeared once. The chain joins TRBV7-2 to TRBJ1-6; D remains ambiguous. From germline, CDR1 is SGHTA and CDR2 FQGNSA. CDR3 length: 14 amino acids. V was pared by 5 bases and J by 7 bases, with 12 bases between. The CDR3 loop reads CASSQGLINSPLHF. Here the CDR3 DNA reads TGTGCCAGCAGCCAAGGACTGATCAATTCACCCCTCCACTTT. The full variable domain, its missing parts supplied by reference TRBV7-2 and TRBJ1-6, is GAGVSQSPSNKVTEKGKDVELRCDPISGHTALYWYRQSLGQGLEFLIYFQGNSAPDKSGLPSDRFSAERTGGSVSTLTIQRTQQEDSAVYLCASSQGLINSPLHFGNGTRLTVT.

This chain uses TRBV6-1 with TRBJ1-5; D may be TRBD1 (5 bases). This CDR3 has 12 residues. With 10 bases removed from V and 1 base from J, the gap between germline ends came to 8 bases. CDR1 MNHNS and CDR2 SASEGT come from the germline V gene. The chain's CDR3 is CATRQSNQPQHF. In DNA, the CDR3 is TGTGCCACTCGACAGAGCAATCAGCCCCAGCATTTT.

V is TRBV6-6 and J is TRBJ2-7; 7 nucleotides agree with TRBD1. There are 11 residues in the CDR3. Germline trimming cut 5 bases from V and 6 bases from J; bases unmatched to any gene: 1. From germline, CDR1 is MNHNY and CDR2 SVGAGI (reference sequence). The CDR3 region has the DNA TGTGCCAGCAGTGACAGGGTCGAGCAGTACTTC. Amino acid sequence: CASSDRVEQYF.

This clone showed up just once. This chain uses TRBV7-2 with TRBJ2-1; weak D call: TRBD2 (6 bases). CDR1 and CDR2 from the germline V gene are SGHTA and FQGNSA. This CDR3 comprises 13 residues. Between the trimmed V and J ends, which lost 8 bases and 3 bases, there was a span of 11 bases. The DNA for the CDR3 is TGTGCCAGCGCTAGCGACTTCTACAATGAGCAGTTCTTC. This sequence encodes CASASDFYNEQFF.

This clone was found once. The chain joins TRBV5-1 to TRBJ2-3; D not certain. The V end lost 4 bases, the J end lost 2 bases, and 11 bases lay between the germline ends. The germline gives CDR1 SGHRS, CDR2 YFSETQ. The CDR3 is 14 amino acids. Here the CDR3 reads CASSPRRLTDTQYF. In nucleotides, the CDR3 is TGCGCCAGCAGCCCCAGACGACTCACAGATACGCAGTATTTT.

The table lists this clone with a count of one. This chain uses TRBV10-3 with TRBJ1-1; D remains unclear. V dropped 2 bases and J dropped 3 bases, with 7 bases sitting between them. Germline CDR1 is ENHRY and CDR2 is SYGVKD. The CDR3 covers 13 residues. For the CDR3, the DNA is TGTGCCATCAGTGAGCCCGGGGACACTGAAGCTTTCTTT. It translates to CAISEPGDTEAFF.

The genes are TRBV5-1 and TRBJ2-7, with D perhaps TRBD1 (6 bases). V was pared by 1 base and J by 4 bases, with 12 bases between. There are 14 residues in the CDR3. The V gene's germline CDR1 is SGHRS and CDR2 YFSETQ. CDR3 sequence: CASSLRAGDYEQYF. The CDR3, as DNA: TGCGCCAGCAGCTTGCGGGCAGGGGATTACGAGCAGTACTTC.

The rearrangement joins TRBV5-1 to TRBJ2-2, with a possible D match to TRBD2 (5 bases). The CDR3 covers 14 residues. CDR1 and CDR2 (germline): SGHRS, YFSETQ. V lost 0 bases and J lost 4, with 7 bases in between. The DNA for the CDR3 is TGCGCCAGCAGCTTGGAAGGGAGCACCGGGGAGCTGTTTTTT. Amino acids: CASSLEGSTGELFF.

The V call is TRBV11-1, the J call TRBJ1-6, with D unresolved. Germline V gives CDR1 SGHAT, CDR2 FQDESV (reference sequence). The CDR3 totals 14 residues. Trimming removed 3 bases from V and 10 bases from J, with 13 bases in between. CDR3 nucleotide sequence: TGTGCCAGCAGCTTGGGTAGCTTAGGATCACCCCTCCACTTT. Translation: CASSLGSLGSPLHF.

The chain couples TRBV10-1 to TRBJ1-2, with 8 bases aligning to TRBD1. Germline V gene lookup returns CDR1 WNHNN and CDR2 SYGVQD (reference sequence). CDR3 length equals 13 residues. V was pared by 4 bases and J by 5 bases, with 3 bases of the junction left unmatched. The CDR3 DNA reads as TGCGCCAGCAGTGGGACAGGGTCGTATGGCTACACCTTC. Amino acid sequence: CASSGTGSYGYTF.

This chain connects TRBV27 to TRBJ2-1, with D perhaps TRBD2 (6 bases). Germline CDR1 and CDR2: MNHEY and SMNVEV (reference sequence). The ends were cut back, 5 bases at V and 14 bases at J, with 25 bases in the middle. The CDR3 sequence is 15 residues long. The DNA for the CDR3 is TGTGCCAGCAGTCTTGACGGACTATCTGGTCCGGGGGAGTTCTTC. Encoded protein: CASSLDGLSGPGEFF.

J is TRBJ1-1 and V is TRBV11-1; D gene ambiguous. Germline CDR1 is SGHAT and CDR2 is FQDESV (reference sequence). There are 16 residues in the CDR3. Deletions cut 5 bases from V and 3 bases from J, with 19 bases between. The CDR3 sequence is CASSRGLFATDTEAFF. CDR3 nucleotide sequence: TGTGCCAGCAGCCGCGGACTTTTTGCCACGGACACTGAAGCTTTCTTT. The entire variable domain, with the rest obtained from reference TRBV11-1 and TRBJ1-1, is as follows: EAEVAQSPRYKITEKSQAVAFWCDPISGHATLYWYRQILGQGPELLVQFQDESVVDDSQLPKDRFSAERLKGVDSTLKIQPAELGDSAMYLCASSRGLFATDTEAFFGQGTRLTVV.

V usage is TRBV27 and J usage is TRBJ1-1; TRBD1 matches at 9 bases. The V and J ends lost 6 bases and 7 bases, in that order; junction bases with no gene match: 6. Germline values: CDR1 MNHEY, CDR2 SMNVEV (reference sequence). The CDR3 is made up of 13 amino acids. The CDR3, as DNA: TGTGCCAGCAGCCCCGGGACAGGGTATGAAGCTTTCTTT. It codes for CASSPGTGYEAFF.

The J gene is TRBJ1-4, the V gene TRBV6-1; D is unclear. CDR1 and CDR2 (germline): MNHNS, SASEGT. The CDR3 length is 15 residues. V was clipped by 2 bases and J by 5 bases, with 12 bases between them. The CDR3 sequence is CASSEPGRLNEKLFF. CDR3 bases: TGTGCCAGCAGTGAACCCGGTCGATTGAATGAAAAACTGTTTTTT.

This clone was found once. The J gene is TRBJ1-1, the V gene TRBV6-5, with TRBD1 matching 8 bases. CDR3 length: 15 amino acids. Germline-derived CDR1 and CDR2 are MNHEY and SVGAGI. J lost 3 bases, V lost 0 bases, and 3 bases had no gene match. CDR3 DNA sequence: TGTGCCAGCAGTTACTCGACAGGGGCATACACTGAAGCTTTCTTT. It is translated as CASSYSTGAYTEAFF.

The genes are TRBV19 and TRBJ1-5, with 9 bases aligning to TRBD1. The length of the CDR3 is 16 residues. V shed 7 bases, J shed 3 bases, and the junction held 10 bases outside the gene matches. CDR1 and CDR2 (germline): LNHDA, SQIVND (reference sequence). CDR3 region: CASNGLDRGFNQPQHF. CDR3 sequence (DNA): TGTGCCAGTAACGGACTGGACAGGGGCTTCAATCAGCCCCAGCATTTT.